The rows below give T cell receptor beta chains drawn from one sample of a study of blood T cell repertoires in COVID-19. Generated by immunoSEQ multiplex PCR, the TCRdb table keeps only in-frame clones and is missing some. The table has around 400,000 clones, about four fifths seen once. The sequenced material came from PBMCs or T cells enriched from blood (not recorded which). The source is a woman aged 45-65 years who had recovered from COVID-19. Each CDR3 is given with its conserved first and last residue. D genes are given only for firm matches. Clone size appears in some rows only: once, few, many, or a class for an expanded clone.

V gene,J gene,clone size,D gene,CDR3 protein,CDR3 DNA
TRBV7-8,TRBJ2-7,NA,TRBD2,CASSLVPSGGYEQYF,TGTGCCAGCAGCTTAGTGCCTAGCGGGGGGTACGAGCAGTACTTC
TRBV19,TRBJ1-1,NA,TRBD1,CASSTKATTGGKTEAFF,TGTGCCAGTAGTACCAAAGCCACGACAGGGGGCAAAACTGAAGCTTTCTTT
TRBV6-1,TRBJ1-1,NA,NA,CASSEAWSGEAFF,TGTGCCAGCAGTGAAGCCTGGTCGGGTGAAGCTTTCTTT
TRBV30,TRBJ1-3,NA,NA,CASQAGARGNTIYF,TGTGCCTCCCAGGCTGGGGCTCGAGGAAACACCATATATTTT
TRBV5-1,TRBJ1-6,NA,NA,CASSLSGAPNSPLHF,TGCGCCAGCAGCTTGAGTGGGGCGCCCAATTCACCCCTCCACTTT
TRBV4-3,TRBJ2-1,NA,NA,CASSQGVERTYGNEQFF,TGCGCCAGCAGCCAAGGGGTCGAGCGGACGTACGGTAATGAGCAGTTCTTC
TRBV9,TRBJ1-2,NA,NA,CASSGLAGAGLAPGYTF,TGTGCCAGCAGCGGTCTCGCAGGTGCGGGCCTCGCGCCTGGCTACACCTTC
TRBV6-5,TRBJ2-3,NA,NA,CASSQGKSDTQYF,TGTGCCAGCAGTCAGGGGAAATCAGATACGCAGTATTTT
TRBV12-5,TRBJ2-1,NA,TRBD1,CASGFTLLATGGLGNEQFF,TGTGCTAGTGGTTTTACTCTTTTAGCCACAGGGGGCTTGGGTAATGAGCAGTTCTTC
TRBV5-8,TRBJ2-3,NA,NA,CARWLASGDTQYF,TGTGCCAGATGGCTAGCGTCTGGAGATACGCAGTATTTT
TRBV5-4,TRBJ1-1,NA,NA,CASSLSGLGNTEAFF,TGTGCCAGCAGCTTGTCAGGCCTGGGGAACACTGAAGCTTTCTTT
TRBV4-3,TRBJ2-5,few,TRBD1,CASSRGGQGLGETQYF,TGCGCCAGCAGCAGAGGGGGACAGGGATTGGGGGAGACCCAGTACTTC
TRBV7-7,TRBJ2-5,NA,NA,CASSPNRVVYGETQYF,TGTGCTAGCAGCCCGAACAGGGTAGTATATGGAGAGACCCAGTACTTC
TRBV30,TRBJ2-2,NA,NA,CAWSGALTANTGELFF,TGTGCCTGGAGTGGTGCTTTGACTGCGAACACCGGGGAGCTGTTTTTT
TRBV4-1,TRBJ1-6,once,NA,CASSQGSVSYNSPLHF,TGCGCCAGCAGCCAAGGATCGGTCTCCTATAATTCACCCCTCCACTTT
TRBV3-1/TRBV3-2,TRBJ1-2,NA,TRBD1,CASSQPGQGEGYTF,TGTGCCAGCAGCCAACCCGGACAGGGGGAGGGCTACACCTTC
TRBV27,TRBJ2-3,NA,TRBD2,CASSGLAGGVTQTDTQYF,TGTGCCAGCAGCGGACTAGCGGGGGGCGTTACCCAGACAGATACGCAGTATTTT
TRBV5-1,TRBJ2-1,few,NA,CASSLAYQGNEQFF,TGCGCCAGCAGCTTGGCCTATCAGGGTAATGAGCAGTTCTTC
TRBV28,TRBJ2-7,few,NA,CASSLLGDNSYEQYF,TGTGCCAGCAGTTTATTGGGGGACAATAGCTACGAGCAGTACTTC
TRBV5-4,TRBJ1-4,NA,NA,CASSLEQNEKLFF,TGTGCCAGCAGCTTGGAACAGAATGAAAAACTGTTTTTT
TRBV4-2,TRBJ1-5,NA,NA,CASSQEGGQTYQPQHF,TGTGCCAGCAGCCAAGAAGGGGGACAAACATACCAGCCCCAGCATTTT
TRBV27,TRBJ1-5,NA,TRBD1,CASSLGGQGILRGPQHF,TGTGCCAGCAGTTTAGGGGGACAGGGGATCCTCCGGGGGCCCCAGCATTTT
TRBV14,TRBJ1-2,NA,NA,CASSQTGGYTF,TGTGCCAGCAGTCAGACGGGAGGCTACACCTTC
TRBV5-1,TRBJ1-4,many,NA,CASSFPSDSSTNEKLFF,TGCGCCAGCAGCTTCCCCTCGGACAGCTCAACTAATGAAAAACTGTTTTTT
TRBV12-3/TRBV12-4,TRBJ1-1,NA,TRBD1,CASSKNRGTEAFF,TGTGCCAGCAGCAAAAACAGGGGAACTGAAGCTTTCTTT
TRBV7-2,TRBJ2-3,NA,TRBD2,CASLKRGAFADTQYF,TGTGCCAGCTTAAAGCGGGGGGCATTTGCAGATACGCAGTATTTT
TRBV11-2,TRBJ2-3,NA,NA,CASSLTGDRADTQYF,TGTGCCAGCAGCTTGACCGGGGATAGAGCAGATACGCAGTATTTT
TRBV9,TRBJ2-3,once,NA,CASSVAGASTDTQYF,TGTGCCAGCAGCGTAGCGGGAGCTAGCACAGATACGCAGTATTTT
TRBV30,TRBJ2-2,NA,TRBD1,CAWSVHRGQRELFF,TGTGCCTGGAGTGTCCACAGGGGGCAGAGGGAGCTGTTTTTT
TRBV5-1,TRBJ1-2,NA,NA,CASSLKLASGDGYTF,TGCGCCAGCAGCTTGAAGCTCGCGTCAGGGGACGGCTACACCTTC
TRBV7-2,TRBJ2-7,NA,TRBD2,CASSSSGRAYNEQYF,TGTGCCAGCAGCTCCAGCGGGAGGGCCTACAACGAGCAGTACTTC
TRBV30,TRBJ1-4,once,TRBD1,CAWSRGDRGEKLFF,TGTGCCTGGAGTAGGGGCGACAGGGGCGAAAAACTGTTTTTT
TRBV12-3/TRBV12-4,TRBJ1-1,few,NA,CASSGLVVSFF,TGTGCCAGCAGTGGCCTTGTGGTGTCTTTCTTT
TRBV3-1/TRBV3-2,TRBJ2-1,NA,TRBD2,CASSQRLAGVGNEQFF,TGTGCCAGCAGCCAACGCCTAGCGGGAGTAGGCAATGAGCAGTTCTTC
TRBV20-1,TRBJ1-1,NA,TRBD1,CSASRGPKNTEAFF,TGCAGTGCTAGTAGGGGGCCTAAGAACACTGAAGCTTTCTTT
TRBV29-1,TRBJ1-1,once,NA,CSGCPQTGMTEAFF,TGCAGCGGGTGCCCGCAGACTGGAATGACTGAAGCTTTCTTT
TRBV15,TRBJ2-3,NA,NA,CATSRNPGENTDTQYF,TGTGCCACCAGCAGAAACCCGGGAGAGAACACAGATACGCAGTATTTT